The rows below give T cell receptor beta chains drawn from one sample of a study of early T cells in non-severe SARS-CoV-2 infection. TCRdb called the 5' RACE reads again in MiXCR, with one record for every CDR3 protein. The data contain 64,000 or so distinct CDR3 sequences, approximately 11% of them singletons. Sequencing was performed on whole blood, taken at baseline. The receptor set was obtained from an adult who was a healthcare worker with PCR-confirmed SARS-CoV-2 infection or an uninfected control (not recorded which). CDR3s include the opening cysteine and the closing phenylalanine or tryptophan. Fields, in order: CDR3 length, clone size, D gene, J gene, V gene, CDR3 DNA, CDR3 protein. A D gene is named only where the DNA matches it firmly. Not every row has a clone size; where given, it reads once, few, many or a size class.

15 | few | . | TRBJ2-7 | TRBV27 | TGTGCCAGCAGCCCGCGAGCGGCAGGGATTTACGAGCAGTACTTC | CASSPRAAGIYEQYF
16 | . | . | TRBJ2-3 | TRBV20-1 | TGCAGTGCTAGGGGGATGGGGCTAGCTATTACAGATACGCAGTATTTT | CSARGMGLAITDTQYF
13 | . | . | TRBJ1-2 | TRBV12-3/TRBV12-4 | TGTGCCAGCAGTGAAGGACTGTTCTATGGCTACACCTTC | CASSEGLFYGYTF
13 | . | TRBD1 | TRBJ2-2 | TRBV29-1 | TGCAGCGTGGAGACAGGGCGGGCCGGGGAGCTGTTTTTT | CSVETGRAGELFF
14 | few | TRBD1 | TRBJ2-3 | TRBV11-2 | TGTGCCAGCAGCATGGACAGGGGGGGAGATACGCAGTATTTT | CASSMDRGGDTQYF
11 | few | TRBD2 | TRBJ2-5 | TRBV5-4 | TGTGCCAGCGGGAGGGGTGAGACCCAGTACTTC | CASGRGETQYF
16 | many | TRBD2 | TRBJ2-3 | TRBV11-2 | TGTGCCAGCAGACAGAGGACTAGCGGGAACCCAGATACGCAGTATTTT | CASRQRTSGNPDTQYF
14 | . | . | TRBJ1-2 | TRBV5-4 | TGTGCCAGCAGCGATTACACAGGGATGCGTGGCTACACCTTC | CASSDYTGMRGYTF
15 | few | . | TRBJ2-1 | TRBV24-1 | TGTGCCACCAGCTTAACGACACGTTGTAACAATGAGCAGTTCTTC | CATSLTTRCNNEQFF
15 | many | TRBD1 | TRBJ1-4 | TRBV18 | TGTGCCAGCTCACCACTGGGACAGGGGAACGAAAAACTGTTTTTT | CASSPLGQGNEKLFF
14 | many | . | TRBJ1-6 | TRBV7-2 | TGTGCCAGCAGCTATTATGGGATGGGGGGCACCCTCCACTTT | CASSYYGMGGTLHF
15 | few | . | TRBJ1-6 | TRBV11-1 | TGTGCCAGCAGCTTAGCCACGGGACCTGATTCACCCCTCCACTTT | CASSLATGPDSPLHF
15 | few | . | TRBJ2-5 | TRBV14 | TGTGCCAGCAGCCGGGACATTCTCCCTGGGGGGACCCAGTACTTC | CASSRDILPGGTQYF
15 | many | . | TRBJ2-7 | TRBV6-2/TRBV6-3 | TGTGCCAGCAGTTACTCCCGGCTAGGCCTCTACGAGCAGTACTTC | CASSYSRLGLYEQYF
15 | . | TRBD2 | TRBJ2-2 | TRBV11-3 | TGTGCCAGCAGCCGCGGGGGGACGAACACCGGGGAGCTGTTTTTT | CASSRGGTNTGELFF
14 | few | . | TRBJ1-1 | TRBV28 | TGTGCCAGCAGTCATCAGGACAGGAACACTGAAGCTTTCTTT | CASSHQDRNTEAFF
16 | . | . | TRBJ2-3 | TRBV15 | TGTGCCACCAGCAGATCGGCGGTTGTGAGCACAGATACGCAGTATTTT | CATSRSAVVSTDTQYF
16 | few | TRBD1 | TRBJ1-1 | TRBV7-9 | TGTGCCAGCAGCTTAGCGATGGACAGGGAGGGGGCTGAAGCTTTCTTT | CASSLAMDREGAEAFF